The table lists the clone carrying this T cell receptor beta chain with a few counts. This entry comes from a study of metastatic and nonmetastatic thyroid tumors. Authors' processing steps: A classifier of distant metastasis in papillary thyroid cancer was built from CDR3 differences (across clinicopathological groups). With MiXCR, TCRdb reprocessed the PCR reads. The V and J calls shown here were made by TCRdb, not taken from the authors' results. Altogether approximately 4,100 clones are present, under 45% being singletons, with the ten largest covering less than 50%. Ahead of thyroid surgery, no patient had received treatment of any kind. CDR1 and CDR2 from the germline V gene are MNHNS and SASEGT. Deletions cut 8 bases from V and 6 bases from J, with 17 bases between. The CDR3 totals 13 residues.

The sequenced material came from adjacent normal tissue. The TCR originated in a male donor with papillary thyroid cancer or a benign thyroid nodule (not recorded which). Some clones in this sample may be carry-over from other donors' samples. V and J are TRBV6-1 and TRBJ2-7; the D is unclear. CDR3: CASGWWIDGEQYF. The CDR3 bases are TGTGCCAGCGGATGGTGGATAGATGGCGAGCAGTACTTC.